The entry below gives a single TCR beta chain sequence along with its context. Its antigen is currently unknown. Germline V gene sequence: CDR1 MDHEN, CDR2 SYDVKM. The CDR3 has 15 residues. V was pared by 5 bases and J by 0 bases, with 4 bases of the junction left unmatched. The table came from immunoSEQ multiplex PCR; TCRdb's copy has only in-frame clones and leaves some out. In the table there are 6,000 to 8,500 clones, approximately 80% of which are singletons. This record comes from a study of cytotoxic CD8 clonotypes in ibrutinib-treated CLL. Across the whole study: The patient breakdown showed roughly ten relapsed/refractory and around 16 treatment-naive cases, with fewer than 18 IGHV unmutated.

Study-wide points: Before falling back toward baseline at progression, clonality had risen at the time of ibrutinib response.

The TCR sequence derives from a human donor with chronic lymphocytic leukemia. This chain joins TRBV28 and TRBJ1-1; 9 bases are a match to TRBD1. Sequencing used PBMCs, obtained before ibrutinib treatment. The CDR3 DNA is TGTGCCAGCAGTCGACGGGACAGGGTGAACACTGAAGCTTTCTTT. Its translation: CASSRRDRVNTEAFF.